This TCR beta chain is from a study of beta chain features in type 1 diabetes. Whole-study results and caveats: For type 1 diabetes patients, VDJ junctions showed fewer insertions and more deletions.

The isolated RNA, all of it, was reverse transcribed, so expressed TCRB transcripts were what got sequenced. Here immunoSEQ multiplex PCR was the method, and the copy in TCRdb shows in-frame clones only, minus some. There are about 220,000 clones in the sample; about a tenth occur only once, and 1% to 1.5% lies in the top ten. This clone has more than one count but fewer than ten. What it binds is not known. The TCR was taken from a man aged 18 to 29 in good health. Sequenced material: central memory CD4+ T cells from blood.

This CDR3 reads CASSNPGQGFTDTQYF. DNA of the CDR3: TGTGCCAGTAGTAACCCGGGACAGGGCTTCACAGATACGCAGTATTTT. The chain employs TRBV19 and TRBJ2-3, with 9 positions matching TRBD1. Germline CDR1 and CDR2: LNHDA and SQIVND (reference sequence). V shed 4 bases and J 2 bases; nucleotides not matched to a gene: 7. The CDR3 consists of 16 residues. The entire variable domain, with the rest obtained from reference TRBV19 and TRBJ2-3, is as follows: DGGITQSPKYLFRKEGQNVTLSCEQNLNHDAMYWYRQDPGQGLRLIYYSQIVNDFQKGDIAEGYSVSREKKESFPLTVTSAQKNPTAFYLCASSNPGQGFTDTQYFGPGTRLTVL.